The rows below give T cell receptor beta chains drawn from one sample of a study of T cell responses to AZD1222 COVID-19 vaccine. Sequenced by immunoSEQ multiplex PCR; TCRdb stores in-frame clones only, minus some. The sample consists of roughly 130,000 clones, about nine tenths of them appearing once. Material: peripheral blood, obtained on day 0 of AZD1222 vaccination. These receptors came from an adult in good health. CDR3s include the opening cysteine and the closing phenylalanine or tryptophan. D genes are given only for firm matches. Size is omitted from some rows. Given values are once, few, many or a class for expanded clones.

j_call,clone_size,v_call,cdr3_length,d_call,cdr3_aa,cdr3_nt
TRBJ2-7,.,TRBV20-1,15,TRBD1,CSASGLGQGNYEQYF,TGCAGTGCTAGTGGTCTAGGACAGGGCAACTACGAGCAGTACTTC
TRBJ2-1,.,TRBV19,17,TRBD1,CASTPSAGTGFYNEQFF,TGTGCCAGTACCCCCTCCGCCGGGACAGGGTTCTACAATGAGCAGTTCTTC
TRBJ1-2,.,TRBV28,14,TRBD1,CASRPGTGGYGYTF,TGTGCCAGCAGGCCGGGGACAGGGGGGTATGGCTACACCTTC
TRBJ2-5,.,TRBV9,15,TRBD2,CASSVGIAGVETQYF,TGTGCCAGCAGCGTAGGAATAGCGGGGGTGGAGACCCAGTACTTC
TRBJ2-7,.,TRBV6-5,16,.,CASSYSWGRGSYEQYF,TGTGCCAGCAGTTACTCGTGGGGCAGGGGCTCCTACGAGCAGTACTTC
TRBJ2-2,.,TRBV5-1,14,.,CASSLSTSTGELFF,TGCGCCAGCAGCTTGTCGACAAGCACCGGGGAGCTGTTTTTT
TRBJ1-4,.,TRBV7-3,17,TRBD1,CASSLHCIPGQGQKLFF,TGTGCCAGCAGCTTACATTGTATACCGGGACAGGGGCAAAAACTGTTTTTT
TRBJ2-1,.,TRBV4-1,15,TRBD1,CASSQGQGAGNEQFF,TGCGCCAGCAGCCAAGGACAGGGGGCCGGCAATGAGCAGTTCTTC
TRBJ2-5,.,TRBV6-6,14,TRBD1,CASSQDRGLETQYF,TGTGCCAGCAGTCAGGACAGGGGGTTGGAGACCCAGTACTTC
TRBJ2-7,once,TRBV5-1,17,TRBD1,CASSAGVWGQGVYEQYF,TGCGCCAGCAGCGCGGGGGTCTGGGGACAGGGAGTTTACGAGCAGTACTTC
TRBJ1-2,.,TRBV18,14,TRBD1,CASSSGTGNYGYTF,TGTGCCAGCTCATCCGGGACAGGGAACTATGGCTACACCTTC
TRBJ1-2,.,TRBV7-3,10,.,CASSAYGYTF,TGTGCCAGCAGCGCGTATGGCTACACCTTC
TRBJ1-2,.,TRBV7-9,13,.,CASSLETGSGYTF,TGTGCCAGCAGCTTAGAGACAGGCTCTGGCTACACCTTC
TRBJ1-4,.,TRBV9,15,.,CASSVGPGVNEKLFF,TGTGCCAGCAGCGTAGGGCCAGGGGTTAATGAAAAACTGTTTTTT
TRBJ2-2,.,TRBV5-1,16,TRBD2,CASKLAGGQATGELFF,TGCGCCAGCAAACTAGCGGGGGGCCAGGCCACCGGGGAGCTGTTTTTT
TRBJ1-1,once,TRBV12-3/TRBV12-4,13,.,CASSNLGHTEAFF,TGTGCCAGCAGCAACCTGGGACACACTGAAGCTTTCTTT
TRBJ1-5,.,TRBV4-1,15,.,CASSQQTGLGQPQHF,TGCGCCAGCAGCCAACAGACAGGTTTGGGTCAGCCCCAGCATTTT
TRBJ1-4,.,TRBV7-2,14,TRBD1,CASSRDRGYEKLFF,TGTGCCAGCAGCAGGGACAGGGGCTATGAAAAACTGTTTTTT
TRBJ2-7,few,TRBV6-5,15,.,CASSYAEAGKGEQYF,TGTGCCAGCAGTTACGCTGAGGCAGGGAAAGGCGAGCAGTACTTC
TRBJ1-2,.,TRBV27,15,.,CASSLWSDSNYGYTF,TGTGCCAGCAGTTTATGGTCTGACAGTAACTATGGCTACACCTTC
TRBJ1-5,.,TRBV19,15,.,CASSMGWGGNQPQHF,TGTGCCAGTAGTATGGGGTGGGGAGGCAATCAGCCCCAGCATTTT
TRBJ1-2,.,TRBV9,17,TRBD1,CASSDRTGGTGSYGYTF,TGTGCCAGCAGCGACCGGACAGGGGGCACTGGAAGCTATGGCTACACCTTC
TRBJ2-1,.,TRBV6-2/TRBV6-3,14,TRBD2,CASSRTSGGAEQFF,TGTGCCAGCAGCCGTACTAGCGGGGGGGCCGAGCAGTTCTTC
TRBJ2-5,.,TRBV7-9,17,.,CASSPRTDFGDQETQYF,TGTGCCAGCAGCCCACGGACAGATTTTGGGGACCAAGAGACCCAGTACTTC
TRBJ2-7,.,TRBV7-2,15,.,CASSLGRDGTYEQYF,TGTGCCAGCAGCTTAGGGAGGGACGGAACCTACGAGCAGTACTTC
TRBJ2-1,once,TRBV19,15,TRBD1,CASLQPGGSYNEQFF,TGTGCCAGTCTGCAGCCAGGGGGCTCCTACAATGAGCAGTTCTTC
TRBJ2-7,.,TRBV7-8,11,.,CASQLGYEQYF,TGTGCCAGCCAGCTCGGCTACGAGCAGTACTTC
TRBJ2-7,.,TRBV28,12,TRBD1,CASSTRDRGKYF,TGTGCCAGCAGTACCCGGGACAGGGGGAAGTACTTC
TRBJ2-5,.,TRBV19,16,.,CASSIARRGLEETQYF,TGTGCCAGTAGTATAGCCAGGAGGGGCTTGGAAGAGACCCAGTACTTC
TRBJ2-1,.,TRBV7-9,13,.,CASSADPNNEQFF,TGTGCCAGCAGCGCGGACCCGAACAATGAGCAGTTCTTC
TRBJ1-1,few,TRBV4-1,13,.,CASSQVPGTEAFF,TGCGCCAGCAGCCAAGTCCCGGGCACTGAAGCTTTCTTT
TRBJ2-3,.,TRBV6-5,13,TRBD2,CASLAGGPDTQYF,TGTGCCTCCCTAGCGGGGGGCCCAGATACGCAGTATTTT
TRBJ1-5,once,TRBV28,10,.,CASSYQPQHF,TGTGCCAGCAGTTATCAGCCCCAGCATTTT
TRBJ2-1,.,TRBV6-5,15,.,CASSLEGPTYNEQFF,TGTGCCAGCAGTTTGGAGGGTCCCACCTACAATGAGCAGTTCTTC
TRBJ1-1,.,TRBV30,14,.,CAWSVLPSGTEAFF,TGTGCCTGGAGTGTACTTCCATCTGGCACTGAAGCTTTCTTT
TRBJ2-3,once,TRBV7-2,15,TRBD1,CASSLRSGGTDTQYF,TGTGCCAGCAGCTTAAGGTCAGGGGGTACAGATACGCAGTATTTT
TRBJ2-5,.,TRBV3-1/TRBV3-2,16,.,CASRELGGRGQETQYF,TGTGCCAGCAGAGAATTGGGGGGCAGAGGGCAAGAGACCCAGTACTTC
TRBJ2-1,.,TRBV4-1,15,TRBD2,CASRELAGRVGEQFF,TGCGCCAGCAGGGAATTAGCGGGGAGGGTAGGTGAGCAGTTCTTC
TRBJ1-2,.,TRBV6-5,15,TRBD1,CASSYSPGGNYGYTF,TGTGCCAGCAGTTACTCTCCAGGGGGTAACTATGGCTACACCTTC
TRBJ2-7,.,TRBV5-6,19,.,CASSGLPGQGPGGISEQYF,TGTGCCAGCAGCGGGCTGCCGGGACAGGGACCGGGGGGGATTTCCGAGCAGTACTTC
TRBJ1-1,.,TRBV28,17,.,CASSFTGAFGSNTEAFF,TGTGCCAGCAGTTTTACCGGGGCGTTTGGTTCGAACACTGAAGCTTTCTTT
TRBJ1-4,.,TRBV5-4,16,.,CASSRPSGGINEKLFF,TGTGCCAGCAGCCGCCCGTCTGGGGGGATTAATGAAAAACTGTTTTTT
TRBJ2-2,.,TRBV9,15,.,CASSVAKPYDGELFF,TGTGCCAGCAGCGTAGCTAAACCGTACGACGGGGAGCTGTTTTTT
TRBJ2-1,.,TRBV5-5,18,TRBD2,CASSFGRPTSGVYNEQFF,TGTGCCAGCAGCTTCGGTCGCCCAACTAGCGGGGTTTACAATGAGCAGTTCTTC
TRBJ1-3,.,TRBV3-1/TRBV3-2,15,TRBD1,CASSQVGTAGNTIYF,TGTGCCAGCAGCCAAGTCGGGACAGCTGGAAACACCATATATTTT
TRBJ2-7,.,TRBV28,14,.,CASSLTQGGGRQYF,TGTGCCAGCAGTTTAACCCAGGGGGGAGGCCGGCAGTACTTC
TRBJ2-3,.,TRBV5-1,12,TRBD1,CASSPGQIWQYF,TGCGCCAGCAGCCCGGGACAGATTTGGCAGTATTTT
TRBJ2-7,.,TRBV28,21,.,CASSSGRSWYLLSTSSYEQYF,TGTGCCAGCAGTTCAGGGAGGAGTTGGTATTTGCTATCAACCAGCTCCTACGAGCAGTACTTC
TRBJ1-5,.,TRBV19,16,TRBD1,CASSFGTGGPAQPQHF,TGTGCCAGTAGTTTTGGGACAGGGGGACCGGCTCAGCCCCAGCATTTT
TRBJ1-2,.,TRBV28,14,.,CASSLGIAGYGYTF,TGTGCCAGCAGTTTAGGGATCGCTGGCTATGGCTACACCTTC
TRBJ2-7,.,TRBV4-3,15,TRBD2,CASSQDSAGGAEQYF,TGCGCCAGCAGCCAAGATTCAGCGGGGGGGGCCGAGCAGTACTTC
TRBJ2-5,once,TRBV6-5,13,.,CASSHGERETQYF,TGTGCCAGCAGTCACGGGGAGAGAGAGACCCAGTACTTC
TRBJ2-2,.,TRBV2,13,TRBD2,CASSTGGAGELFF,TGTGCCAGCTCCACCGGGGGGGCCGGGGAGCTGTTTTTT
TRBJ2-3,.,TRBV11-2,18,TRBD1,CASSLGGSQGTSTDTQYF,TGTGCCAGCAGCTTAGGAGGGTCACAGGGGACGAGCACAGATACGCAGTATTTT
TRBJ1-4,few,TRBV9,15,.,CASSTGPPTNEKLFF,TGTGCCAGCAGCACCGGGCCGCCAACTAATGAAAAACTGTTTTTT
TRBJ2-2,.,TRBV6-1,15,TRBD2,CASSEVAGGPGELFF,TGTGCCAGCAGTGAAGTAGCGGGGGGGCCCGGGGAGCTGTTTTTT
TRBJ2-7,.,TRBV27,18,TRBD1,CASSLSGPGTGEIYEQYF,TGTGCCAGCAGTTTATCGGGGCCCGGGACAGGGGAGATATACGAGCAGTACTTC
TRBJ1-1,few,TRBV6-2/TRBV6-3,10,.,CASSYTEAFF,TGTGCCAGCAGTTACACTGAAGCTTTCTTT
TRBJ2-2,few,TRBV5-6,17,TRBD1,CASSKGPGQGRSGELFF,TGTGCCAGCAGCAAGGGCCCGGGACAGGGAAGATCCGGGGAGCTGTTTTTT